This TCR beta chain was obtained from a study of control samples from healthy donors and cancer patients. This CDR3 is 15 amino acids long. The ends were cut back, 6 bases at V and 5 bases at J, with 15 bases in the middle. The repertoire was sequenced with immunoSEQ multiplex PCR; TCRdb's copy has only in-frame clones and lacks some. Altogether about 52,000 clones are present, 85% to 95% being singletons, with the ten largest covering 2.4%. The clonotype comes from a man in his thirties or forties in good health. The rearrangement links TRBV5-3 to TRBJ1-6, with D tentatively TRBD1 (5 bases). TRBV5-3 is marked as an open reading frame, function uncertain. Material for sequencing was blood. The CDR3 region is CARTRGPKNNSPLHF. CDR3 nucleotide sequence: TGTGCCAGAACCCGGGGCCCTAAGAATAATTCACCCCTCCACTTT.